This is a list of T cell receptor beta chains from one sample in a study of blood T cell repertoires in COVID-19. Sequencing was performed with immunoSEQ multiplex PCR; in TCRdb, only in-frame clones are kept and a portion is missing. The repertoire holds roughly 53,000 clones, with about 80% as singletons. The material sequenced was peripheral blood. The receptors come from a human donor in a cohort sampled during active COVID-19. Each CDR3 is given with its conserved first and last residue. D genes are given only for firm matches. Rows may omit the clone size; those that give it use once, few, many or a size class.

size: -; J: TRBJ2-5; D: TRBD1; V: TRBV25-1; CDR3: CASLSRDRGETQYF; DNA: TGTGCCAGCCTCTCACGGGACAGGGGAGAGACCCAGTACTTC
size: -; J: TRBJ2-1; D: TRBD2; V: TRBV29-1; CDR3: CSVFGTSGGALGEQFF; DNA: TGCAGCGTTTTCGGGACTAGCGGGGGGGCCCTGGGTGAGCAGTTCTTC
size: -; J: TRBJ1-3; D: TRBD1; V: TRBV6-5; CDR3: CASSSTGISGNTIYF; DNA: TGTGCCAGCAGTTCGACAGGGATCTCTGGAAACACCATATATTTT
size: -; J: TRBJ2-5; D: TRBD2; V: TRBV11-2; CDR3: CASSSQTSGDPETQYF; DNA: TGTGCCAGCAGCTCCCAGACTAGCGGGGATCCTGAGACCCAGTACTTC
size: -; J: TRBJ2-5; D: TRBD2; V: TRBV3-1/TRBV3-2; CDR3: CASSQGSGTWAETQYF; DNA: TGTGCCAGCAGCCAGGGCAGCGGGACTTGGGCGGAGACCCAGTACTTC
size: -; J: TRBJ2-1; D: TRBD2; V: TRBV5-1; CDR3: CASSLRPPGGIYNEQFF; DNA: TGCGCCAGCAGCCTCAGGCCCCCGGGGGGGATTTACAATGAGCAGTTCTTC
size: -; J: TRBJ1-6; D: -; V: TRBV9; CDR3: CASSVDEGWDSPLHF; DNA: TGTGCCAGCAGCGTAGATGAGGGATGGGATTCACCCCTCCACTTT
size: -; J: TRBJ2-1; D: TRBD1; V: TRBV7-2; CDR3: CASSITGGPGRGFF; DNA: TGTGCCAGCAGCATCACAGGGGGACCAGGACGAGGGTTCTTC
size: -; J: TRBJ1-1; D: -; V: TRBV6-1; CDR3: CASSEASTGNTEAFF; DNA: TGTGCCAGCAGTGAGGCCTCAACAGGGAACACTGAAGCTTTCTTT
size: -; J: TRBJ2-2; D: TRBD2; V: TRBV18; CDR3: CASSPGLAGTTGELFF; DNA: TGTGCCAGCTCACCCGGACTAGCGGGGACCACCGGGGAGCTGTTTTTT
size: -; J: TRBJ2-3; D: TRBD2; V: TRBV4-3; CDR3: CASSKRARGSTGTDTQYF; DNA: TGCGCCAGCAGCAAAAGAGCGCGGGGGTCAACCGGCACAGATACGCAGTATTTT
size: -; J: TRBJ2-6; D: -; V: TRBV2; CDR3: CASSGGGEGANVLTF; DNA: TGTGCCAGCAGTGGAGGAGGGGAGGGGGCCAACGTCCTGACTTTC
size: -; J: TRBJ2-7; D: TRBD1; V: TRBV7-7; CDR3: CASSRDRGSYEQYF; DNA: TGTGCTAGCAGCCGGGACAGGGGGTCCTACGAGCAGTACTTC
size: -; J: TRBJ2-1; D: TRBD2; V: TRBV7-8; CDR3: CASSLGSGGRYNEQFF; DNA: TGTGCCAGCAGCTTAGGGAGCGGGGGACGCTACAATGAGCAGTTCTTC
size: few; J: TRBJ2-3; D: -; V: TRBV9; CDR3: CASSVQGGGGNTQYF; DNA: TGTGCCAGCAGCGTACAAGGGGGGGGCGGAAATACGCAGTATTTT
size: -; J: TRBJ2-7; D: -; V: TRBV5-1; CDR3: CASSLAPVVRSSYEQYF; DNA: TGCGCCAGCAGCTTGGCCCCTGTGGTGAGGAGCTCCTACGAGCAGTACTTC
size: -; J: TRBJ2-5; D: -; V: TRBV25-1; CDR3: CASSEWGLVSPETQYF; DNA: TGTGCCAGCAGTGAGTGGGGGCTGGTTTCTCCAGAGACCCAGTACTTC
size: -; J: TRBJ1-1; D: TRBD1; V: TRBV11-2; CDR3: CASSLPTGGSRAEAFF; DNA: TGTGCCAGCAGCCTACCAACAGGGGGCTCGAGGGCTGAAGCTTTCTTT
size: many; J: TRBJ2-7; D: TRBD2; V: TRBV28; CDR3: CASSFLSSGATYEQYF; DNA: TGTGCCAGCAGTTTCCTGTCTAGCGGGGCCACCTACGAGCAGTACTTC
size: -; J: TRBJ1-1; D: TRBD1; V: TRBV9; CDR3: CASSAWDRASTEAFF; DNA: TGTGCCAGCAGCGCCTGGGACAGGGCGAGCACTGAAGCTTTCTTT
size: -; J: TRBJ1-1; D: -; V: TRBV7-2; CDR3: CASSFTGNTEAFF; DNA: TGTGCCAGCAGCTTCACCGGGAACACTGAAGCTTTCTTT
size: once; J: TRBJ1-2; D: TRBD1; V: TRBV2; CDR3: CASGTRQGLYGYTF; DNA: TGTGCCAGCGGTACTAGACAGGGCCTCTATGGCTACACCTTC
size: -; J: TRBJ1-2; D: -; V: TRBV19; CDR3: CASSQGFYGYTF; DNA: TGTGCCAGTAGCCAGGGATTCTATGGCTACACCTTC
size: -; J: TRBJ2-7; D: TRBD1; V: TRBV5-1; CDR3: CASSPGTVSYEQYF; DNA: TGCGCCAGCAGCCCCGGGACAGTCTCCTACGAGCAGTACTTC
size: -; J: TRBJ1-5; D: -; V: TRBV27; CDR3: CASSPPEDSNQPQHF; DNA: TGTGCCAGCAGTCCCCCGGAGGATAGCAATCAGCCCCAGCATTTT
size: -; J: TRBJ1-2; D: -; V: TRBV11-2; CDR3: CASSARRRDGYTF; DNA: TGTGCCAGCAGCGCCCGTAGGCGGGATGGCTACACCTTC
size: -; J: TRBJ2-7; D: TRBD1; V: TRBV28; CDR3: CASSAPREGQGADEQYF; DNA: TGTGCCAGCAGTGCACCCAGGGAGGGACAGGGGGCTGACGAGCAGTACTTC
size: -; J: TRBJ2-1; D: TRBD2; V: TRBV7-9; CDR3: CASGRSWTSDYNEQFF; DNA: TGTGCCAGCGGACGATCGTGGACTAGCGACTACAATGAGCAGTTCTTC
size: -; J: TRBJ1-1; D: -; V: TRBV20-1; CDR3: CRVGGNTEAFF; DNA: TGCAGGGTCGGGGGAAACACTGAAGCTTTCTTT
size: -; J: TRBJ1-2; D: -; V: TRBV7-8; CDR3: CASSPLAGSWGADYGYTF; DNA: TGTGCCAGCAGCCCCCTTGCGGGGTCCTGGGGCGCAGACTATGGCTACACCTTC
size: once; J: TRBJ1-2; D: TRBD1; V: TRBV18; CDR3: CASSPQDRQGRYGYTF; DNA: TGTGCCAGCTCACCCCAGGACCGACAGGGGCGGTATGGCTACACCTTC
size: -; J: TRBJ2-7; D: -; V: TRBV11-2; CDR3: CASSRLLPGEQYF; DNA: TGTGCCAGCAGCCGCCTACTACCTGGCGAGCAGTACTTC
size: -; J: TRBJ2-3; D: -; V: TRBV5-1; CDR3: CASSYLGEGGTDTQYF; DNA: TGCGCCAGCAGCTACCTGGGCGAGGGGGGCACAGATACGCAGTATTTT
size: -; J: TRBJ1-6; D: -; V: TRBV7-8; CDR3: CASSLGQHNSPLHF; DNA: TGTGCCAGCAGCTTAGGACAGCATAATTCACCCCTCCACTTT
size: once; J: TRBJ1-1; D: -; V: TRBV7-9; CDR3: CASSLVGMNTEAFF; DNA: TGTGCCAGCAGCTTAGTCGGGATGAACACTGAAGCTTTCTTT
size: -; J: TRBJ2-1; D: -; V: TRBV5-4; CDR3: CASSLDRVKQFF; DNA: TGTGCCAGCAGCTTGGACAGGGTGAAACAGTTCTTC
size: -; J: TRBJ1-1; D: -; V: TRBV21-1; CDR3: CASSKPTLTRTGDNTEAFF; DNA: TGTGCCAGCAGCAAACCAACCCTGACCCGTACAGGAGATAACACTGAAGCTTTCTTT
size: -; J: TRBJ2-2; D: TRBD1; V: TRBV18; CDR3: CASSRQGTGELFF; DNA: TGTGCCAGCTCAAGACAGGGTACCGGGGAGCTGTTTTTT
size: -; J: TRBJ1-2; D: -; V: TRBV5-6; CDR3: CASSLIELHGYTF; DNA: TGTGCCAGCAGCTTAATTGAACTTCATGGCTACACCTTC